This T cell receptor beta chain was captured in a study of T cell clonality in common variable immunodeficiency. Control and CVID samples contributed equal amounts of genomic DNA. Generated by immunoSEQ multiplex PCR, the TCRdb table keeps only in-frame clones and is missing some. This sample includes about 35,000 clones with no singletons; its ten biggest clones take up approximately 3.6%. Study-wide results and limits: Fewer TCRbeta clones were shared among CVID subjects than controls.

Germline loops: CDR1 SGHDN, CDR2 FVKESK. V lost 0 bases to trimming and J lost 7 bases, with 12 bases between them. The CDR3 contains 14 residues. In this sample, this clone turned up many times. Antigen: not known. The read stops 3 residues short of the end of the CDR3; the missing end is completed from the germline J gene. This TCR derives from a person aged 18 to 75 in good health. The sequenced material came from peripheral blood mononuclear cells. The V gene is TRBV14, the J gene TRBJ1-1; TRBD1 might be the D (5 bases). The CDR3 loop is CASSQEAGVIEAFF. The CDR3 bases that were read are TGTGCCAGCAGCCAAGAAGCGGGGGTCATTGAA.